The 10 T cell receptor beta chains reported below all come from one sample, sequenced in a study of blood T cell repertoires in COVID-19. The method was immunoSEQ multiplex PCR; TCRdb's version includes in-frame clones alone and lacks a portion of them. The sample lists 75,000 to 95,000 clones; roughly 72% were seen once. Sequencing was done on a sample of peripheral blood. The source of these receptors is a woman aged 55-69 years in a cohort sampled during active or convalescent COVID-19.

CDR3 in amino acids: CASSLSGLSTDTQYF. For the CDR3, the DNA is TGTGCCAGCAGCTTAAGCGGGCTTAGCACAGATACGCAGTATTTT. The chain joins TRBV7-3 to TRBJ2-3, with D possibly matching TRBD2 (5 bases). CDR3 length: 15 residues. Germline CDR1 reads SGHTA; CDR2 reads FQGTGA. Trimming shortened V by 1 base and J by 0 bases, and 8 bases separated the two germline ends.

The rearrangement joins TRBV5-1 to TRBJ1-6; D gene ambiguous. V lost 0 bases and J 9 bases, leaving 10 bases between the germline ends. CDR3 length equals 14 residues. Per the germline V gene, CDR1 is SGHRS and CDR2 is YFSETQ. CDR3 loop: CASSLDFSVSPLHF. CDR3 bases: TGCGCCAGCAGCTTGGATTTCTCCGTTTCACCCCTCCACTTT.

The rearrangement links TRBV28 to TRBJ2-5, with TRBD1 matching over 7 bases. Trimming cost V 5 bases and J 5 bases; bases outside gene matches: 11. Germline CDR1 is MDHEN and CDR2 is SYDVKM. This CDR3 comprises 15 residues. As DNA, the CDR3 is TGTGCCAGCAGTCCCTGGGAAGGGGGCGCGGAGACCCAGTACTTC. It translates to CASSPWEGGAETQYF. Filled out from reference TRBV28 and TRBJ2-5, the complete variable domain reads DVKVTQSSRYLVKRTGEKVFLECVQDMDHENMFWYRQDPGLGLRLIYFSYDVKMKEKGDIPEGYSVSREKKERFSLILESASTNQTSMYLCASSPWEGGAETQYFGPGTRLLVL.

The DNA for the CDR3 is TGTGCCACCCAGACTCCTCTCTATGGCTACACCTTC. Its translation: CATQTPLYGYTF. The rearrangement links TRBV2 to TRBJ1-2; D unresolved. The ends were cut back, 10 bases at V and 4 bases at J, with 13 bases in the middle. The germline CDR1 and CDR2 sequences are SNHLY and FYNNEI. CDR3 length: 12 amino acids.

The rearrangement uses TRBV5-4 and TRBJ2-3, with TRBD2 matching over 11 bases. This CDR3 contains 19 residues. Unmatched junction bases numbered 11, after V lost 2 bases and J lost 0 bases. CDR1 SGHNT and CDR2 YYREEE come from the germline V gene (reference sequence). The CDR3 region has the DNA TGTGCCAGCAGCTTTGATAGCGGGGGGGCCCTTAGTAGCACAGATACGCAGTATTTT. It encodes CASSFDSGGALSSTDTQYF. Together with reference TRBV5-4 and TRBJ2-3, the CDR3 gives the full variable domain: ETGVTQSPTHLIKTRGQQVTLRCSSQSGHNTVSWYQQALGQGPQFIFQYYREEENGRGNFPPRFSGLQFPNYSSELNVNALELDDSALYLCASSFDSGGALSSTDTQYFGPGTRLTVL.

The chain uses TRBV19 and TRBJ1-3; TRBD1 matches 7 bases. With 6 bases clipped from V and 0 bases from J, the junction kept 14 bases outside the gene matches. The CDR3 runs to 18 residues. Germline V gene data show CDR1 as LNHDA and CDR2 as SQIVND (reference sequence). In DNA form, the CDR3 reads TGTGCCAGTAGAAAACTGGGGACGGGACAGAGCTCTGGAAACACCATATATTTT. Translated, it gives CASRKLGTGQSSGNTIYF.

This clone came up once. The rearrangement joins TRBV3-1 (or the pseudogene TRBV3-2) to TRBJ1-1, with 8 bases lining up with TRBD1. CDR3 size: 13 residues. The germline V gene encodes CDR1 LGHDT and CDR2 YNNKEL (reference sequence). V lost 4 bases to trimming and J lost 10 bases; unmatched junction nucleotides: 8. CDR3 coding DNA: TGTGCCAGCAGCCTCGGGGGGACAGGCAGAGCTTTCTTT. It encodes CASSLGGTGRAFF.

This sequence joins TRBV7-2 and TRBJ2-1, with unresolved D. V shed 1 base and J shed 6 bases, with 10 bases lying between them. The CDR3 extends over 14 amino acids. Germline CDR1 SGHTA, CDR2 FQGNSA. In DNA, the CDR3 is TGTGCCAGCAGCTTAGTGTTCTCGGGCAATGAGCAGTTCTTC. Its translation is CASSLVFSGNEQFF.

The CDR3 loop reads CASSLVPQIGGASYEQYF. Here the CDR3 DNA reads TGCGCCAGCAGCTTGGTTCCCCAAATCGGAGGGGCCTCCTACGAGCAGTACTTC. The rearrangement uses TRBV5-1 and TRBJ2-7; a weak D match, TRBD2 (6 bases). V dropped 0 bases and J dropped 0 bases, with 19 bases sitting between them. The CDR3 spans 18 residues. CDR1 and CDR2 (germline): SGHRS, YFSETQ.

V gene TRBV30 combines with J gene TRBJ1-6, with D unclear. This CDR3 contains 14 residues. Germline V CDR1 and CDR2: GTSNPN, SVGIG (reference sequence). V dropped 3 bases and J dropped 9 bases, with 15 bases sitting between them. DNA for the CDR3: TGTGCCTGGAGCGTTGACATCCGAATTTCACCCCTCCACTTT. Translating gives CAWSVDIRISPLHF.